A single sample is the source of the 26 T cell receptor beta chains below, sequenced in a study of cytomegalovirus exposure and HLA in healthy donors. Primers included in the PCR were 60 Vbeta and 13 Jbeta primers. TCRdb's table, derived via immunoSEQ multiplex PCR, lists solely in-frame clones and lacks some. The sample has about 94,000 clones, less than 10% seen once. Material for sequencing was PBMCs. These receptors originate from a man aged 45 to 65 in good health and CMV-seronegative.

V gene TRBV6-1 combines with J gene TRBJ2-2; perhaps TRBD2 as D (6 bases). Trimming pared 9 bases from V and 8 bases from J, leaving 16 bases between. The CDR3 is made up of 13 amino acids. Germline-derived CDR1 and CDR2 are MNHNS and SASEGT. The chain's CDR3 is CASGLISSGELFF. CDR3 DNA: TGTGCCAGTGGACTAATTTCCAGTGGGGAGCTGTTTTTT.

This chain links TRBV5-5 with TRBJ1-1; TRBD1 matches 8 bases. CDR1 SGHKS and CDR2 YYEKEE come from the germline V gene (reference sequence). The CDR3 is 14 residues long. V shed 0 bases, J shed 4 bases, and the junction held 2 bases outside the gene matches. The CDR3 region is CASSLVQGGTEAFF. The CDR3 bases are TGTGCCAGCAGCTTGGTACAGGGGGGCACTGAAGCTTTCTTT.

This sequence joins TRBV10-3 and TRBJ2-7; possible D gene TRBD2, 5 bases. Germline-derived CDR1 and CDR2 are ENHRY and SYGVKD. This CDR3 contains 13 residues. V was clipped by 2 bases and J by 6 bases, with 11 bases between them. CDR3 in amino acids: CAISEGEWVEQYF. The CDR3 DNA reads TGTGCCATCAGTGAGGGGGAGTGGGTCGAGCAGTACTTC.

CDR3 sequence reads: CASRPGTGISYEQYF. The CDR3 bases are TGTGCCAGCAGACCTGGGACAGGTATTTCCTACGAGCAGTACTTC. The chain employs TRBV28 and TRBJ2-7, with 8 bases that match TRBD1. The germline V gene encodes CDR1 MDHEN and CDR2 SYDVKM. The length of the CDR3 is 15 residues. V was pared by 6 bases and J by 1 base, with 8 bases of the junction left unmatched.

The genes are TRBV15 and TRBJ2-1; TRBD2 agrees at 10 bases. The germline gives CDR1 LNHNV, CDR2 YYDKDF (reference sequence). J was trimmed by 6 bases and V by 3 bases; bases with no gene match: 11. The CDR3 consists of 17 residues. CDR3 loop: CATSRGLWTSGGNEQFF. The CDR3 DNA sequence: TGTGCCACCAGCAGGGGGCTTTGGACTAGCGGAGGCAATGAGCAGTTCTTC.

V gene TRBV15 combines with J gene TRBJ1-5; no firm D call. V lost 0 bases to trimming and J lost 4 bases, with 4 bases between them. Germline V gene sequence: CDR1 LNHNV, CDR2 YYDKDF (reference sequence). The CDR3 consists of 13 residues. CDR3 DNA: TGTGCCACCAGCAGAGACTTTAATCAGCCCCAGCATTTT. This translates into CATSRDFNQPQHF.

This clone appeared a few times. The chain uses TRBV5-1 and TRBJ1-2; 9 positions match TRBD1. The V and J ends lost 0 bases and 5 bases, in that order; junction bases with no gene match: 5. This CDR3 contains 15 residues. CDR1 and CDR2 from the germline V gene are SGHRS and YFSETQ. The CDR3 sequence: CASSLEQGARYGYTF. The CDR3 DNA reads TGCGCCAGCAGCTTGGAACAGGGGGCTCGTTATGGCTACACCTTC.

The chain has TRBV7-8 and TRBJ2-1; D is unclear. This CDR3 has 16 amino acids. The V gene's germline CDR1 is SGHVS and CDR2 FQNEAQ. The V end was cut by 5 bases, the J end by 5 bases, with 19 bases between. The CDR3 protein is CASSPNQVSRDNEQFF. The CDR3 DNA follows: TGTGCCAGCAGCCCGAATCAGGTTTCTCGAGACAATGAGCAGTTCTTC.

The chain links TRBV27 to TRBJ2-1; TRBD2 agrees at 15 bases. The CDR3 loop spans 17 amino acids. Losses at the gene ends were 8 bases for V and 5 bases for J; bases not matched to a gene: 10. Per the germline V gene, CDR1 is MNHEY and CDR2 is SMNVEV (reference sequence). The CDR3 spells CASGQGTSGGSDNEQFF. The CDR3 nucleotides read TGTGCCAGCGGACAAGGGACTAGCGGGGGGTCCGACAATGAGCAGTTCTTC.

This clone was counted a few times. The rearrangement uses TRBV7-2 and TRBJ1-5, with TRBD1 matching 9 bases. With 1 base clipped from V and 13 bases from J, the junction kept 8 bases outside the gene matches. Germline V gives CDR1 SGHTA, CDR2 FQGNSA. The CDR3 extends over 14 amino acids. The CDR3: CASSLGTGGASQHF. The CDR3 DNA sequence: TGTGCCAGCAGCTTAGGTACAGGGGGCGCCTCACAGCATTTT.

This clone was seen more than once but under ten times. The chain uses TRBV6-1 and TRBJ1-1; maybe TRBD1 (5 bases). There are 13 residues in the CDR3. The V and J ends lost 6 bases and 1 base respectively, with 9 bases between them. Germline CDR1 MNHNS, CDR2 SASEGT. The DNA for the CDR3 is TGTGCCAGCAGAAGGCAGGGGAACACTGAAGCTTTCTTT. Its protein is CASRRQGNTEAFF.

There are a few counts of this clone. V and J are TRBV9 and TRBJ2-5; the match to TRBD2 covers 9 bases. This CDR3 has 15 amino acids. Germline V gene lookup returns CDR1 SGDLS and CDR2 YYNGEE. Losses at the gene ends were 2 bases for V and 3 bases for J; bases not matched to a gene: 5. CDR3 sequence reads: CASSVTGLAKETQYF. The CDR3, as DNA: TGTGCCAGCAGCGTGACGGGACTAGCTAAAGAGACCCAGTACTTC.

This clone was seen a handful of times. The genes are TRBV6-6 and TRBJ1-2; D gene ambiguous. The CDR3 consists of 11 residues. The germline V gene encodes CDR1 MNHNY and CDR2 SVGAGI (reference sequence). V dropped 5 bases and J dropped 8 bases, with 9 bases sitting between them. The CDR3 sequence: CASSPAAGYTF. CDR3 DNA sequence: TGTGCCAGCAGTCCCGCGGCCGGCTACACCTTC.

V is TRBV7-2 and J is TRBJ2-1; 8 bases fit TRBD2. Germline CDR1 and CDR2: SGHTA and FQGNSA. The CDR3 is made up of 14 amino acids. V shed 5 bases and J 9 bases; nucleotides not matched to a gene: 9. CDR3 loop: CASSDISGSSEQFF. Written as DNA, the CDR3 is TGTGCCAGCAGCGATATAAGCGGGAGCAGTGAGCAGTTCTTC. The whole variable domain, remainder taken from reference TRBV7-2 and TRBJ2-1, is GAGVSQSPSNKVTEKGKDVELRCDPISGHTALYWYRQSLGQGLEFLIYFQGNSAPDKSGLPSDRFSAERTGGSVSTLTIQRTQQEDSAVYLCASSDISGSSEQFFGPGTRLTVL.

The table lists this clone with a few counts. The chain is built from TRBV5-4 and TRBJ2-2, with D possibly matching TRBD2 (6 bases). Germline-derived CDR1 and CDR2 are SGHNT and YYREEE (reference sequence). This CDR3 spans 15 amino acids. Trimming removed 4 bases at V and 6 bases at J, with 16 bases between. In nucleotides, the CDR3 is TGTGCCAGCAGCCCACTCGGGAGACTAGCCGGGGAGCTGTTTTTT. The encoded protein is CASSPLGRLAGELFF.

The CDR3 sequence is CASSHPEGASTGELFF. DNA for the CDR3: TGTGCCAGCAGCCATCCCGAAGGGGCGAGTACCGGGGAGCTGTTTTTT. The chain employs TRBV9 and TRBJ2-2; a possible D gene is TRBD1 (5 bases). Germline-derived CDR1 and CDR2 are SGDLS and YYNGEE. The CDR3 consists of 16 residues. Trimming removed 4 bases at V and 5 bases at J, with 18 bases between.

The genes are TRBV5-1 and TRBJ1-4; tentative D call: TRBD1 (6 bases). Germline CDR1 is SGHRS and CDR2 is YFSETQ. CDR3 length: 15 amino acids. Trimming took off 3 bases at V and 5 bases at J, with 14 bases between the two ends. Here the CDR3 reads CASSSGQRYNEKLFF. The CDR3 DNA reads as TGCGCCAGCAGCTCCGGACAGAGATACAATGAAAAACTGTTTTTT.

This clone was found a few times. The gene calls are TRBV28 and TRBJ2-7, with 10 positions matching TRBD2. CDR3 length: 14 residues. Germline V CDR1 and CDR2: MDHEN, SYDVKM. J gave up 7 bases and V 3 bases, and 6 bases lay outside the gene matches. In nucleotides, the CDR3 is TGTGCCAGCAGTTTTACTAGCGGGACCAATGAGCAGTACTTC. Its translation: CASSFTSGTNEQYF.

J is TRBJ2-1 and V is TRBV5-6; 11 nucleotides agree with TRBD2. CDR1 SGHDT and CDR2 YYEEEE come from the germline V gene. Germline trimming cut 5 bases from V and 3 bases from J; bases unmatched to any gene: 10. The CDR3 consists of 17 residues. CDR3 DNA sequence: TGTGCCAGCAGTTATCCTCCCGGGACTAGCGGCTACAATGAGCAGTTCTTC. Translating it yields CASSYPPGTSGYNEQFF.

In its sample, this clone was seen a few times. The CDR3 nucleotides read TGTGCCAGCAGCCCCCGACAGATTGAAGCTTTCTTT. Encoded protein: CASSPRQIEAFF. The chain joins TRBV9 to TRBJ1-1; TRBD1 might be the D (5 bases). The CDR3 has 12 amino acids. Per the germline V gene, CDR1 is SGDLS and CDR2 is YYNGEE. V was clipped by 4 bases and J by 7 bases, with 11 bases between them.

This clone has only a few counts. The chain recombines TRBV30 with TRBJ2-7; D not resolved. Trimming left V 2 bases short and J 1 base short, with 12 bases between. This CDR3 spans 14 amino acids. The germline CDR1 and CDR2 sequences are GTSNPN and SVGIG (reference sequence). Here the CDR3 reads CAWSSPRSSYEQYF. CDR3 in DNA: TGTGCCTGGAGTTCGCCTAGGTCTTCCTACGAGCAGTACTTC.

This clone turned up a few times. The chain links TRBV9 to TRBJ2-5; tentative D call: TRBD1 (6 bases). V gave up 0 bases and J gave up 3 bases, with 12 bases separating them. The CDR3 consists of 15 residues. From germline, CDR1 is SGDLS and CDR2 YYNGEE. The CDR3 protein is CASSVETGWEETQYF. DNA for the CDR3: TGTGCCAGCAGCGTAGAAACAGGGTGGGAAGAGACCCAGTACTTC.

This sequence joins TRBV27 and TRBJ1-2; 7 positions agree with TRBD1. Per germline, CDR1 MNHEY and CDR2 SMNVEV (reference sequence). CDR3 length equals 13 residues. The V gene end was trimmed by 6 bases and the J gene end by 8 bases; junction bases not matched to a gene: 9. The CDR3 sequence is CASRDTGDSGYTF. In DNA, the CDR3 is TGTGCCAGCAGAGATACAGGGGATAGCGGCTACACCTTC.

The chain has TRBV29-1 and TRBJ2-7, with TRBD2 matching over 8 bases. V lost 2 bases and J lost 3; bases outside the gene matches: 9. Per the germline V gene, CDR1 is SQVTM and CDR2 is ANQGSEA. The CDR3 loop spans 15 amino acids. The CDR3 coding sequence is TGCAGCGTTGAAACAGGCCTAGCGGGCTACTACGAGCAGTACTTC. Translation: CSVETGLAGYYEQYF.

There are a few counts of this clone. The V call is TRBV19, the J call TRBJ1-6; D is perhaps TRBD1 (6 bases). Germline CDR1 LNHDA, CDR2 SQIVND (reference sequence). The CDR3 totals 14 residues. Trimming pared 7 bases from V and 6 bases from J, leaving 13 bases between. The CDR3 nucleotides read TGTGCCAGTATTCCGGGACATAGTAATTCACCCCTCCACTTT. Residues: CASIPGHSNSPLHF. Based on the CDR3 plus reference TRBV19 and TRBJ1-6, the full variable domain is DGGITQSPKYLFRKEGQNVTLSCEQNLNHDAMYWYRQDPGQGLRLIYYSQIVNDFQKGDIAEGYSVSREKKESFPLTVTSAQKNPTAFYLCASIPGHSNSPLHFGNGTRLTVT.

This clone was observed a few times. The J gene is TRBJ1-1, the V gene TRBV7-9; D not resolved. This CDR3 comprises 14 residues. V shed 5 bases and J shed 4 bases, with 14 bases lying between them. Germline V gene data show CDR1 as SEHNR and CDR2 as FQNEAQ (reference sequence). CDR3 nucleotide sequence: TGTGCCAGCAGCCTCGCCACGGGGATCACTGAAGCTTTCTTT. Translation gives CASSLATGITEAFF.